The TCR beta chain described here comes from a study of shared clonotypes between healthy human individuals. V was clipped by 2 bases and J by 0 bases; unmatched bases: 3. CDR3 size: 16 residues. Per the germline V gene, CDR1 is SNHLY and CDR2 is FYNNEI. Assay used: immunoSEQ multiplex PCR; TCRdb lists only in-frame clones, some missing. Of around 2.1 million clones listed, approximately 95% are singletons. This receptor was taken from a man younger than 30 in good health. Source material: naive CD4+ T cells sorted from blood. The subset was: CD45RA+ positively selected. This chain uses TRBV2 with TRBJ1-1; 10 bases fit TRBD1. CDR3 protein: CASSEWGQGLNTEAFF. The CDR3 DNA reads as TGTGCCAGCAGTGAATGGGGACAGGGGTTGAACACTGAAGCTTTCTTT.